Each of the 29 T cell receptor beta chains below was sequenced from the same sample in a study of molecular identifiers for immune sequencing clone quantification. TCRdb fed the PCR reads into MiXCR, producing one record per CDR3 protein. The sample lists some 680,000 distinct CDR3 sequences, about 25% occurring once. The sequenced sample was naive CD8+ T cells from blood, with Jurkat cell RNA spiked in. Subset given: FACS-sorted CD8+CD4-CCR7+CD45RA+ naive T cells. These TCRs come from a human donor in good health. Some libraries in this study had Jurkat cell RNA spiked in.

This clonotype was picked up one time. This may stem from a read error, because a much larger clone lies one nucleotide away. The V gene is TRBV13, the J gene TRBJ1-2; D not certain. This CDR3 has 8 amino acids. Trimming pared 5 bases from V and 12 bases from J, leaving 4 bases between. Germline V lookup: CDR1 PRHDT, CDR2 FYEKMQ (reference sequence). CDR3 sequence (DNA): TGTGCCAGCAGCGCCCACACCTTC. It specifies CASSAHTF.

This clonotype was detected ten times or more. The gene calls are TRBV5-1 and TRBJ2-3; D is possibly TRBD2 (5 bases). V gave up 0 bases and J gave up 2 bases, with 13 bases separating them. This CDR3 region has 16 residues. CDR1 is SGHRS and CDR2 is YFSETQ in the germline V gene. CDR3 sequence reads: CASSLGVSAPTDTQYF. CDR3 DNA: TGCGCCAGCAGCTTGGGTGTTAGCGCACCCACAGATACGCAGTATTTT.

This rearrangement joins TRBV7-8 to TRBJ1-3; D perhaps matches TRBD1 (6 bases). Germline V gene lookup returns CDR1 SGHVS and CDR2 FQNEAQ. The V end was cut by 5 bases, the J end by 0 bases, with 17 bases between. The CDR3 length is 17 residues. CDR3 amino acids: CASSPRGISSSGNTIYF. The CDR3 region has the DNA TGTGCCAGCAGCCCGAGGGGGATAAGCTCCTCTGGAAACACCATATATTTT.

This clonotype was observed a few times. The chain couples TRBV28 to TRBJ1-2; D is ambiguous. The CDR3 length is 16 residues. V lost 3 bases to trimming and J lost 3 bases, with 17 bases between them. Germline lookup yields CDR1 MDHEN and CDR2 SYDVKM. CDR3 bases: TGTGCCAGCAGTTTTTATTCTAATGAGGCAGACTATGGCTACACCTTC. Its translation: CASSFYSNEADYGYTF.

The gene calls are TRBV30 and TRBJ1-4, with 9 bases fitting TRBD1. The germline V gene has CDR1 GTSNPN and CDR2 SVGIG (reference sequence). J lost 3 bases, V lost 1 base, and 6 bases had no gene match. This CDR3 region has 16 residues. DNA for the CDR3: TGTGCCTGGAGTGCAGGACAGGGGTTCCCTAATGAAAAACTGTTTTTT. This sequence encodes CAWSAGQGFPNEKLFF.

The rearrangement uses TRBV6-2 or TRBV6-3 and TRBJ1-5, with D possibly matching TRBD1 (6 bases). This CDR3 spans 18 amino acids. Germline V gene data show CDR1 as MNHEY and CDR2 as SVGEGT. V lost 1 base to trimming and J lost 1 base, with 17 bases between them. CDR3 residues: CASSYYLGGGISNQPQHF. The CDR3 DNA follows: TGTGCCAGCAGTTACTATTTAGGGGGAGGGATCAGCAATCAGCCCCAGCATTTT.

This clonotype was counted ten times or more. J is TRBJ2-3 and V is TRBV4-1; D unclear. V dropped 6 bases and J dropped 0 bases, with 7 bases sitting between them. The CDR3 is 13 amino acids. Germline V gene data show CDR1 as MGHRA and CDR2 as YSYEKL. The CDR3 spells CASSEKSTDTQYF. CDR3 DNA sequence: TGCGCCAGCAGTGAGAAAAGCACAGATACGCAGTATTTT.

This clonotype was seen repeatedly, ten times or more. V and J are TRBV19 and TRBJ2-7; 7 nucleotides agree with TRBD1. This CDR3 has 13 residues. The junction had 6 bases not matched to a gene; V was cut back by 3 bases and J by 7 bases. Germline lookup yields CDR1 LNHDA and CDR2 SQIVND (reference sequence). The CDR3 DNA follows: TGTGCCAGTAGTATGACAGGGCCCTGGGAGCAGTACTTC. This gives the protein CASSMTGPWEQYF.

With respect to this clonotype: This clone may be a read error of a much larger clone one base away. The chain links TRBV7-9 to TRBJ2-3; TRBD1 or TRBD2 may be the D gene (6 bases each). There are 15 residues in the CDR3. Per the germline V gene, CDR1 is SEHNR and CDR2 is FQNEAQ (reference sequence). Trimming left V 5 bases short and J 8 bases short, with 20 bases between. The chain's CDR3 is CASSLFSGAGVTQYF. The DNA of the CDR3 is TGTGCCAGCAGCCTCTTTTCGGGGGCCGGAGTTACGCAGTATTTT.

This clonotype turned up a few times. This chain connects TRBV4-3 to TRBJ1-6, with D possibly matching TRBD1 (6 bases). Germline CDR1 LGHNA, CDR2 YSLEER. V dropped 2 bases and J dropped 8 bases, with 13 bases sitting between them. There are 15 residues in the CDR3. This chain's CDR3 is CASSQSTGLDSPLHF. The CDR3 nucleotides read TGCGCCAGCAGCCAATCGACAGGATTGGATTCACCCCTCCACTTT.

With respect to this clonotype: An end of the junction does not agree with germline; a read error may underlie this. This chain joins TRBV12-3 or TRBV12-4 and TRBJ1-3, with D perhaps TRBD1 (5 bases). The CDR3 loop spans 14 amino acids. The CDR3 nucleotides read TGTGCCAGCAATTTAGGGACGTCTGGAAACACCATATATTTT. Protein: CASNLGTSGNTIYF.

This clonotype appeared a few times. This chain connects TRBV20-1 to TRBJ2-2, with TRBD2 matching 13 bases. In germline, CDR1 is DFQATT, CDR2 SNEGSKA (reference sequence). V was clipped by 1 base and J by 0 bases; unmatched bases: 5. The CDR3 sequence is 18 residues long. The CDR3 protein is CSARGGLAGDANTGELFF. CDR3 bases: TGCAGTGCTAGAGGTGGACTAGCGGGAGATGCGAACACCGGGGAGCTGTTTTTT.

This clonotype has a handful of counts. The junction departs from germline at one end; a sequencing error may be responsible. The chain links TRBV10-3 to TRBJ2-3; possibly TRBD2 for D (7 bases). This CDR3 region has 14 residues. Germline-derived CDR1 and CDR2 are ENHRY and SYGVKD. The CDR3: CAVTEGGSTDTQYF. DNA for the CDR3: TGCGCCGTCACCGAGGGGGGGAGCACAGATACGCAGTATTTT.

This rearrangement joins TRBV20-1 to TRBJ1-1; a weak D match, TRBD1 (5 bases). V was shortened by 5 bases and J by 8 bases, with 15 bases between the two germline ends. CDR1 and CDR2 (germline): DFQATT, SNEGSKA (reference sequence). This CDR3 contains 12 residues. The CDR3 loop reads CSALGPVMEAFF. The CDR3 region has the DNA TGCAGTGCTCTGGGACCGGTGATGGAAGCTTTCTTT.

Only a few counts were recorded for this clonotype. The rearrangement joins TRBV29-1 to TRBJ1-4, with 7 bases identical to TRBD1. V lost 3 bases, J lost 8 bases, and 3 bases stayed unmatched. Germline CDR1 and CDR2: SQVTM and ANQGSEA. The CDR3 consists of 12 residues. CDR3 sequence (DNA): TGCAGCGTTGAGACAGGGCGGGAAAAACTGTTTTTT. Protein sequence: CSVETGREKLFF.

This clonotype was observed a few times. V and J are TRBV9 and TRBJ2-5, with 11 bases that match TRBD2. CDR3 length: 15 amino acids. Germline CDR1 is SGDLS and CDR2 is YYNGEE. V lost 5 bases, J lost 4 bases, and 7 bases stayed unmatched. CDR3 DNA sequence: TGTGCCAGCAGTGATAGCGGGGGGGCTCGAGAGACCCAGTACTTC. Translated, it gives CASSDSGGARETQYF.

V and J are TRBV10-3 and TRBJ2-7; D is perhaps TRBD2 (6 bases). Trimming took off 7 bases at V and 6 bases at J, with 16 bases between the two ends. CDR1 ENHRY and CDR2 SYGVKD come from the germline V gene. The CDR3 contains 13 residues. CDR3 protein: CAINDLASLEQYF. In DNA form, the CDR3 reads TGTGCCATCAACGACCTAGCGTCCCTCGAGCAGTACTTC.

This clonotype was counted between two and nine times. The chain uses TRBV4-1 and TRBJ1-6, with D perhaps TRBD1 (5 bases). Between the trimmed V and J ends, which lost 2 bases and 3 bases, there was a span of 11 bases. This CDR3 spans 16 amino acids. The V gene's germline CDR1 is MGHRA and CDR2 YSYEKL. DNA for the CDR3: TGCGCCAGCAGCCAACTGGGGGAGGGCTATAATTCACCCCTCCACTTT. Protein sequence: CASSQLGEGYNSPLHF.

Comment on this clonotype: The junction does not match germline at one end; this may be a read error. This chain uses TRBV11-1 with TRBJ1-1, with D hard to call. Germline CDR1 reads SGHAT; CDR2 reads FQDESV (reference sequence). This CDR3 spans 12 amino acids. CDR3 coding DNA: TGTGCCAGCAGCCTAGCGTGGGCTGAAGCTTTCTTT. It codes for CASSLAWAEAFF.

This clonotype was observed a few times. The chain links TRBV19 to TRBJ1-3; D is unclear. This CDR3 comprises 15 residues. The V end lost 5 bases, the J end lost 0 bases, and 11 bases lay between the germline ends. The V gene's germline CDR1 is LNHDA and CDR2 SQIVND (reference sequence). This CDR3 is CASSLHSGSGNTIYF. In DNA form, the CDR3 reads TGTGCCAGTAGTCTTCACTCCGGCTCTGGAAACACCATATATTTT.

This clonotype was detected ten times or more. The rearrangement joins TRBV7-3 to TRBJ2-3; perhaps TRBD1 as D (6 bases). Germline V gene sequence: CDR1 SGHTA, CDR2 FQGTGA. The CDR3 is made up of 17 amino acids. Trimming stripped 6 bases from V and 4 bases from J, with 23 bases between. CDR3 sequence reads: CASSFPGEGGSPDTQYF. The DNA of the CDR3 is TGTGCCAGCAGTTTTCCAGGGGAAGGGGGATCCCCAGATACGCAGTATTTT.

This clonotype was seen more than once but under ten times. The chain uses TRBV7-7 and TRBJ2-2, with 7 bases that match TRBD1. The CDR3 length is 16 residues. Germline trimming cut 5 bases from V and 0 bases from J; bases unmatched to any gene: 6. Per the germline V gene, CDR1 is SSHAT and CDR2 is FNYEAQ (reference sequence). The CDR3 sequence is CASSPTGVANTGELFF. CDR3 in DNA: TGTGCCAGCAGCCCTACAGGGGTCGCGAACACCGGGGAGCTGTTTTTT.

The table lists this clonotype with many counts. This rearrangement joins TRBV3-1 to TRBJ1-5; no definite D call. Trimming cost V 6 bases and J 0 bases, with 9 bases left between them. Germline CDR1 LGHDT, CDR2 YNNKEL (reference sequence). This CDR3 is 14 amino acids long. CDR3 loop: CASSVTASNQPQHF. The CDR3 DNA reads as TGTGCCAGCAGTGTAACAGCTAGCAATCAGCCCCAGCATTTT.

CDR3 residues: CASSALAGGGTDTQYF. CDR3 in DNA: TGTGCCAGCAGCGCCCTAGCGGGGGGGGGCACAGATACGCAGTATTTT. The chain links TRBV9 to TRBJ2-3; 12 nucleotides line up with TRBD2. With 3 bases clipped from V and 1 base from J, the junction kept 3 bases outside the gene matches. The CDR3 covers 16 residues. The V gene's germline CDR1 is SGDLS and CDR2 YYNGEE.

V is TRBV27 and J is TRBJ1-4, with a tentative D call TRBD1 (5 bases). V was shortened by 4 bases and J by 11 bases, with 14 bases between the two germline ends. The CDR3 runs to 13 residues. Germline V gives CDR1 MNHEY, CDR2 SMNVEV (reference sequence). The CDR3 bases are TGTGCCAGCAGTTCCCTGGGGGGACCGAAACTGTTTTTT. Amino acid sequence: CASSSLGGPKLFF.

The chain combines TRBV19 with TRBJ1-6; tentatively, D is TRBD1 (6 bases). V was clipped by 3 bases and J by 9 bases, with 12 bases between them. The germline gives CDR1 LNHDA, CDR2 SQIVND (reference sequence). This CDR3 contains 14 residues. The CDR3 DNA is TGTGCCAGTAGTATTGGACAGTCCATTTCACCCCTCCACTTT. This sequence encodes CASSIGQSISPLHF.

This clonotype appeared a few times. The chain uses TRBV7-9 and TRBJ2-1, with TRBD2 matching 7 bases. V shed 7 bases, J shed 8 bases, and the junction held 14 bases outside the gene matches. Germline-derived CDR1 and CDR2 are SEHNR and FQNEAQ (reference sequence). This CDR3 contains 15 residues. DNA of the CDR3: TGTGCCAGCAACCCTCTAGAGACTAGCATATATGAGCAGTTCTTC. Amino acids: CASNPLETSIYEQFF.

Points on this clonotype: This may arise from a read error, as a much more abundant clone is one base away. The chain is built from TRBV9 and TRBJ2-3, with D tentatively TRBD2 (6 bases). V lost 0 bases to trimming and J lost 4 bases, with 12 bases between them. The CDR3 has 15 amino acids. Germline lookup yields CDR1 SGDLS and CDR2 YYNGEE. The CDR3 DNA reads as TGTGCCAGCAGCGTAGCGGGGGTTGTGGCAGATACGCAGTATTTT. This encodes CASSVAGVVADTQYF.

The chain links TRBV28 to TRBJ2-7; 10 positions match TRBD1. The CDR3 sequence is 14 residues long. The V gene's germline CDR1 is MDHEN and CDR2 SYDVKM. V dropped 7 bases and J dropped 3; count of bases not matched to a gene: 6. This CDR3 reads CASNFGTGVYEQYF. The DNA for the CDR3 is TGTGCCAGCAACTTCGGGACAGGGGTCTACGAGCAGTACTTC.